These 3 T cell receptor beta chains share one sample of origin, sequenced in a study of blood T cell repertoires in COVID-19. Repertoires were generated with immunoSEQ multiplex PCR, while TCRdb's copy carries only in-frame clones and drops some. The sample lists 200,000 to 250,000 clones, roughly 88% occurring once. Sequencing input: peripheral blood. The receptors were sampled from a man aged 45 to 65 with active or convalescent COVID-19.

The CDR3 region is CASSEGILTEAFF. The CDR3 region has the DNA TGTGCCAGTAGTGAGGGCATTTTGACTGAAGCTTTCTTT. The genes are TRBV19 and TRBJ1-1; D is ambiguous. This CDR3 region has 13 residues. The V end was cut by 5 bases, the J end by 5 bases, with 12 bases between. Germline V lookup: CDR1 LNHDA, CDR2 SQIVND (reference sequence).

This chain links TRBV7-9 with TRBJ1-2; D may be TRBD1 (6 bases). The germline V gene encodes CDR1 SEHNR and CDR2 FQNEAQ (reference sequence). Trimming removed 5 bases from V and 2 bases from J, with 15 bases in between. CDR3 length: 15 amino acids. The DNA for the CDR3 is TGTGCCAGCAGCCCAAAGGGGGGGTCCAACTATGGCTACACCTTC. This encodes CASSPKGGSNYGYTF.

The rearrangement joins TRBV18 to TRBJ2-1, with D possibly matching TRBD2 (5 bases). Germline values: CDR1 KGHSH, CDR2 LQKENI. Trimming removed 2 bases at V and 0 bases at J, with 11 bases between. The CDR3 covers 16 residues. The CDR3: CASSPVPSNSYNEQFF. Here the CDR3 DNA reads TGTGCCAGCTCACCAGTCCCTAGCAACTCCTACAATGAGCAGTTCTTC.